This section outlines one TCR beta chain sequence together with its context. The sample originates from a study of blood T cell repertoires in COVID-19. The overall study: Samples representing acute and convalescent COVID-19 were sourced from the United States, Italy and Spain. T cells, B-cell-depleted T cells, or PBMCs supplied cDNA or gDNA.

CDR1 is SGHKS, CDR2 YYEKEE, per germline (reference sequence). V shed 5 bases, J shed 3 bases, and the junction held 8 bases outside the gene matches. The CDR3 has 16 amino acids. Authors' methods: By means of reference gene primer amplification, nucleated cell counts were estimated. Assay used: immunoSEQ multiplex PCR; TCRdb lists only in-frame clones, some missing. Clonal size and the V and J genes are those of that table, whereas D and trimming came from the DNA. The table has 80,000 to 95,000 clones, about 79% seen once. This chain links TRBV5-5 with TRBJ1-6; TRBD1 matches 7 bases. Sequences were obtained from peripheral blood. The sequence was obtained from a woman aged 45-65 years with acute or convalescent COVID-19. This CDR3 reads CASSRQGGNYNSPLHF. CDR3 sequence (DNA): TGTGCCAGCAGTCGTCAGGGGGGAAACTATAATTCACCCCTCCACTTT.